This T cell receptor beta chain was retrieved from a study of T cells expressing NK-cell markers. Study information: Out of eight donors sequenced, seven tested HCMV-seropositive and the remaining one seronegative. Notes on the study in general: Questions lingered over whether expanded NKG2C+ T cell clones were HCMV-specific.

This CDR3 is built from 17 residues. Germline values: CDR1 MGHRA, CDR2 YSYEKL. Notes on this clonotype: Its specificity is unknown.

TCRdb reanalyzed the 5' RACE reads and collapses them to one entry per CDR3 protein, without DNA. Its table lists some 390,000 distinct CDR3 sequences. The sample was blood T cells: a sorted CD56 or NKG2C T cell subset, CD4+ or CD8+ T cells, or bulk PBMC T cells (not recorded which). The TCR comes from a woman in her 50s in good health. This chain links TRBV4-1 with TRBJ1-5; the D call of TRBD1 rests on TCRdb alone, since no DNA is present to check it. This chain's CDR3 is CASSQGRQGNSNQPQHF.